The 21 T cell receptor beta chains below were found in one sample sequenced in a study of blood T cells in healthy people across ages. Combining a sample-barcoded 5' primer with a J-beta primer mix, a second PCR ran for about 7 to 11 cycles. TCRdb redid the calling of the 5' RACE reads with MiXCR, one entry per CDR3 protein. Of 550,000 to 650,000 distinct CDR3 sequences listed, about 28% are singletons. The data were also submitted as part of a second study, on T cells of mothers and their children.

Sequenced sample: blood. The origin of the receptors is a boy between 2 and 15 years old in good health.

The chain links TRBV10-3 to TRBJ2-5; D ambiguous. Trimming took 0 bases from V and 5 from J, leaving 19 bases between them. The CDR3 extends over 17 amino acids. Germline CDR1 ENHRY, CDR2 SYGVKD. CDR3 nucleotide sequence: TGTGCCATCAGTGAGTCTGTGGTTGTAGCAGATCGGGAGACCCAGTACTTC. Its protein product is CAISESVVVADRETQYF.

V usage is TRBV4-3 and J usage is TRBJ2-1; perhaps TRBD2 as D (6 bases). The CDR3 runs 14 residues. In germline, CDR1 is LGHNA, CDR2 YSLEER. V was clipped by 1 base and J by 8 bases, with 12 bases between them. Here the CDR3 DNA reads TGCGCCAGCAGCCAAGGGCGGGATTGGTATGAGCAGTTCTTC. This sequence encodes CASSQGRDWYEQFF.

The rearrangement joins TRBV6-5 to TRBJ2-7; 10 positions match TRBD1. The CDR3 length is 15 residues. Germline V lookup: CDR1 MNHEY, CDR2 SVGAGI. Trimming at V came to 0 bases and at J to 6 bases, leaving 5 bases not matched to a gene. The CDR3 bases are TGTGCCAGCAGTTACTCCGGGACAGGGGTCGGCGAGCAGTACTTC. This translates into CASSYSGTGVGEQYF.

The chain uses TRBV6-5 and TRBJ1-1; possibly TRBD1 for D (6 bases). CDR1 MNHEY and CDR2 SVGAGI come from the germline V gene. V was shortened by 4 bases and J by 5 bases, with 14 bases between the two germline ends. CDR3 length equals 14 residues. CDR3 protein: CASSWGQSRTEAFF. The CDR3 DNA reads TGTGCCAGCAGTTGGGGACAATCGCGAACTGAAGCTTTCTTT.

There are a few counts of this clonotype. The rearrangement uses TRBV11-2 and TRBJ2-5; D unclear. The DNA end favors TRBJ2-7, so the J call may be wrong. CDR1 and CDR2 from the germline V gene are SGHAT and FQNNGV. This CDR3 is 15 amino acids long. The chain's CDR3 is CASSSLVGRMNEQYF. CDR3 coding DNA: TGTGCCAGCAGCTCCCTTGTGGGAAGGATGAACGAGCAGTACTTC.

The chain has TRBV29-1 and TRBJ2-5; 8 bases are a match to TRBD1. The V segment lost 7 bases and the J segment 10 bases; nucleotides outside the gene matches: 14. Looked up from germline, CDR1 is SQVTM and CDR2 is ANQGSEA. This CDR3 spans 13 amino acids. The CDR3 DNA follows: TGCAGCGCAAGACAGGGGCGCCAAGGCGTCCAGTACTTC. As protein: CSARQGRQGVQYF.

The sample holds a few counts of this clonotype. J is TRBJ2-7 and V is TRBV5-1; D remains ambiguous. The CDR3 has 14 residues. V was shortened by 5 bases and J by 3 bases, with 15 bases between the two germline ends. Germline V gene data show CDR1 as SGHRS and CDR2 as YFSETQ. The CDR3 DNA sequence: TGCGCCAGCAGGGCCGACTTGTGGGTCTACGAGCAGTACTTC. Its protein product is CASRADLWVYEQYF. Filled out from reference TRBV5-1 and TRBJ2-7, the complete variable domain reads KAGVTQTPRYLIKTRGQQVTLSCSPISGHRSVSWYQQTPGQGLQFLFEYFSETQRNKGNFPGRFSGRQFSNSRSEMNVSTLELGDSALYLCASRADLWVYEQYFGPGTRLTVT.

This clonotype was seen a handful of times. The chain uses TRBV29-1 and TRBJ1-4; TRBD1 matches 8 bases. Per the germline V gene, CDR1 is SQVTM and CDR2 is ANQGSEA. The CDR3 sequence is 13 residues long. V lost 4 bases and J lost 6; bases outside the gene matches: 4. The chain's CDR3 is CSVGNRGDEKLFF. The CDR3 DNA reads TGCAGCGTTGGGAACAGGGGGGATGAAAAACTGTTTTTT.

The gene calls are TRBV6-2 or TRBV6-3 and TRBJ2-5; D is possibly TRBD1 (5 bases). The J call may be in error: the DNA end matches TRBJ2-1 better. Germline values: CDR1 MNHEY, CDR2 SVGEGT. CDR3 length equals 13 residues. CDR3 residues: CASSGAPFYEQFF. DNA for the CDR3: TGTGCCAGCAGTGGGGCCCCCTTCTATGAGCAGTTCTTC.

V and J are TRBV27 and TRBJ2-5, with D tentatively TRBD1 (5 bases). The germline V and J ends were trimmed by 2 bases and 1 base, with 17 bases remaining between them. Germline V gene lookup returns CDR1 MNHEY and CDR2 SMNVEV (reference sequence). The length of the CDR3 is 17 residues. The DNA of the CDR3 is TGTGCCAGCAGTTTACTCCAGGGCGCAACTTCCCAAGAGACCCAGTACTTC. Translated: CASSLLQGATSQETQYF.

This clonotype was seen more than once but under ten times. The CDR3 DNA reads TGTGCCATCAGTGAACAGGGGGCCTCAGCGGGAGGAGCCTACAATGAGCAGTTCTTC. Translated, it gives CAISEQGASAGGAYNEQFF. The chain recombines TRBV10-3 with TRBJ2-1, with D possibly being TRBD1 or TRBD2 (9 bases each). V was shortened by 3 bases and J by 2 bases, with 23 bases between the two germline ends. This CDR3 region has 19 residues. From germline, CDR1 is ENHRY and CDR2 SYGVKD.

The chain links TRBV6-2 or TRBV6-3 to TRBJ2-1; the D is unclear. From germline, CDR1 is MNHEY and CDR2 SVGEGT. Trimming shortened V by 0 bases and J by 7 bases, and 7 bases separated the two germline ends. The CDR3 spans 13 residues. The CDR3, as DNA: TGTGCCAGCAGTTACTCGATAGGGAATGAGCAGTTCTTC. Translation: CASSYSIGNEQFF.

This clonotype was detected only a few times. J is TRBJ2-7 and V is TRBV2; D not certain. The CDR3 runs 10 residues. Germline assignment: CDR1 SNHLY and CDR2 FYNNEI. Trimming left V 7 bases short and J 3 bases short, with 4 bases between. The CDR3 protein is CASISYEQYF. For the CDR3, the DNA is TGTGCCAGCATTAGCTACGAGCAGTACTTC.

This clonotype has only a few counts. The CDR3 spells CASSFWTGGNTGELFF. The CDR3, as DNA: TGTGCCAGCAGCTTTTGGACAGGGGGGAACACCGGGGAGCTGTTTTTT. The genes are TRBV5-8 and TRBJ2-2; 10 bases are a match to TRBD1. In germline, CDR1 is SGHTS, CDR2 YDEGEE. This CDR3 contains 16 residues. V was clipped by 2 bases and J by 1 base; unmatched bases: 2.

In its sample, this clonotype was seen a few times. The chain employs TRBV12-3 or TRBV12-4 and TRBJ2-5, with 13 nucleotides matching TRBD2. V gave up 6 bases and J gave up 5 bases; unmatched junction bases: 6. The CDR3 loop spans 15 amino acids. CDR3 amino acids: CASSSRLAGGETQYF. CDR3 nucleotides: TGTGCCAGCAGCTCCCGACTAGCGGGGGGTGAGACCCAGTACTTC.

This clonotype was detected only a few times. The chain uses TRBV5-1 and TRBJ2-5, with 7 bases matching TRBD1. The CDR3 has 14 residues. Germline V gene sequence: CDR1 SGHRS, CDR2 YFSETQ. J gave up 4 bases and V 3 bases, and 6 bases lay outside the gene matches. CDR3 sequence reads: CASSSGQVGETQYF. CDR3 nucleotides: TGCGCCAGCAGCTCCGGACAGGTTGGAGAGACCCAGTACTTC.

The genes are TRBV27 and TRBJ2-2; perhaps TRBD1 as D (6 bases). V lost 7 bases and J lost 0, with 12 bases in between. Germline-derived CDR1 and CDR2 are MNHEY and SMNVEV (reference sequence). The CDR3 has 15 amino acids. The CDR3 coding sequence is TGTGCCAGCACCCTAGGGACACCGAACACCGGGGAGCTGTTTTTT. Translated: CASTLGTPNTGELFF.

This clonotype came up many times. This rearrangement joins TRBV7-9 to TRBJ2-7, with 8 bases matching TRBD2. Unmatched junction bases numbered 3, after V lost 4 bases and J lost 4 bases. The CDR3 runs 13 residues. The germline gives CDR1 SEHNR, CDR2 FQNEAQ (reference sequence). The CDR3 loop is CASSSPGGYEQYF. Here the CDR3 DNA reads TGTGCCAGCAGCTCACCGGGGGGGTACGAGCAGTACTTC. The whole variable domain, remainder taken from reference TRBV7-9 and TRBJ2-7, is DTGVSQNPRHKITKRGQNVTFRCDPISEHNRLYWYRQTLGQGPEFLTYFQNEAQLEKSRLLSDRFSAERPKGSFSTLEIQRTEQGDSAMYLCASSSPGGYEQYFGPGTRLTVT.

The table lists this clonotype with a few counts. The chain employs TRBV7-2 and TRBJ1-2, with TRBD1 matching over 9 bases. This CDR3 contains 14 residues. Germline V CDR1 and CDR2: SGHTA, FQGNSA. With V trimmed by 0 bases and J by 7 bases, 3 bases remained unmatched. The CDR3 coding sequence is TGTGCCAGCAGCTTAGCACAGGGGGCCGGTGGCTACACCTTC. The encoded protein is CASSLAQGAGGYTF.

This clonotype occurred a few times. The chain is built from TRBV5-6 and TRBJ1-1; D gene uncertain. V was clipped by 0 bases and J by 0 bases, with 15 bases between them. The CDR3 covers 17 residues. CDR1 is SGHDT and CDR2 is YYEEEE in the germline V gene. Here the CDR3 reads CASSLGFVYTLNTEAFF. DNA for the CDR3: TGTGCCAGCAGCTTGGGTTTTGTCTATACTCTGAACACTGAAGCTTTCTTT.

The sample holds a few counts of this clonotype. V and J are TRBV5-8 and TRBJ2-2; 7 bases agree with TRBD2. V was pared by 4 bases and J by 2 bases, with 11 bases of the junction left unmatched. The CDR3 has 17 residues. Germline V lookup: CDR1 SGHTS, CDR2 YDEGEE. The CDR3 coding sequence is TGTGCCAGCAGCAAGGTTAGACTAGCTATAAACACCGGGGAGCTGTTTTTT. Residues: CASSKVRLAINTGELFF.